These T cell receptor beta chains were read from a single sample in a study of blood T cell repertoires in COVID-19. Profiling relied on immunoSEQ multiplex PCR, and the TCRdb table lists in-frame clones only, not all of them. The table lists roughly 300,000 clones, about 85% of them singletons. Sequenced sample: PBMCs or T cells enriched from blood (not recorded which). All receptors derive from a woman in her twenties or thirties who had recovered from COVID-19. Each CDR3 is given with its conserved first and last residue. A D gene is named only where the DNA matches it firmly. Expanded clones get a size class; other rows say once, few or many, or leave the size out.

cdr3_aa	cdr3_nt	clone_size	j_call	cdr3_length	v_call	d_call
CASSESNTGELFF	TGTGCCAGCAGCGAGAGCAACACCGGGGAGCTGTTTTTT	NA	TRBJ2-2	13	TRBV9	NA
CASSYSGSGNQPQHF	TGTGCCAGCAGTTACTCAGGTAGCGGCAATCAGCCCCAGCATTTT	NA	TRBJ1-5	15	TRBV6-5	NA
CASSYWEGTNEKLFF	TGTGCCAGCAGTTACTGGGAGGGAACTAATGAAAAACTGTTTTTT	NA	TRBJ1-4	15	TRBV6-5	NA
CASSYSAGQQKLFF	TGTGCCAGCAGTTACTCGGCAGGACAACAAAAACTGTTTTTT	NA	TRBJ1-4	14	TRBV6-5	NA
CASRDRALNTEAFF	TGTGCCAGCAGGGACAGGGCGTTGAACACTGAAGCTTTCTTT	NA	TRBJ1-1	14	TRBV10-3	TRBD1
CASSFTRGGYTF	TGTGCCAGCAGTTTTACTCGGGGGGGCTACACCTTC	NA	TRBJ1-2	12	TRBV12-3/TRBV12-4	NA
CASRSFGAGANTGELFF	TGTGCCAGCAGATCCTTCGGGGCAGGGGCGAACACCGGGGAGCTGTTTTTT	NA	TRBJ2-2	17	TRBV27	NA
CASSLGAGAYEQYF	TGCGCCAGCAGCTTAGGAGCGGGGGCTTACGAGCAGTACTTC	NA	TRBJ2-7	14	TRBV5-1	TRBD2
CASSEDRVGHGYTF	TGTGCCAGCAGCGAAGACAGGGTCGGGCATGGCTACACCTTC	NA	TRBJ1-2	14	TRBV5-4	TRBD1
CASSETGGTTDTQYF	TGCGCCAGCAGTGAGACGGGGGGGACCACAGATACGCAGTATTTT	NA	TRBJ2-3	15	TRBV10-1	TRBD2
CASSPDRGKDTQYF	TGTGCCAGCAGCCCGGACAGGGGGAAGGATACGCAGTATTTT	NA	TRBJ2-3	14	TRBV7-9	TRBD1
CASRVDRGHRSNEKLFF	TGTGCCAGCAGAGTGGACAGGGGGCACAGGTCTAATGAAAAACTGTTTTTT	NA	TRBJ1-4	17	TRBV2	TRBD1
CASSLVLAGGSSTDTQYF	TGTGCCAGCAGCTTAGTACTAGCGGGGGGGTCTAGCACAGATACGCAGTATTTT	few	TRBJ2-3	18	TRBV7-9	TRBD2
CASSLGGILGNTIYF	TGTGCCAGCAGCCTCGGGGGTATCCTCGGAAACACCATATATTTT	NA	TRBJ1-3	15	TRBV7-9	NA
CASTRGRPGSIYGYTF	TGTGCCAGCACCCGAGGGAGACCCGGGAGCATCTATGGCTACACCTTC	NA	TRBJ1-2	16	TRBV28	NA
CASSSKGARALGNTIYF	TGTGCCAGCAGCTCGAAGGGGGCGAGGGCACTTGGAAACACCATATATTTT	NA	TRBJ1-3	17	TRBV11-2	TRBD1
CASSRTRTGGYNEQFF	TGTGCCAGCAGCCGCACACGGACAGGGGGTTACAATGAGCAGTTCTTC	NA	TRBJ2-1	16	TRBV4-2	TRBD1
CASSGAGAGELFF	TGCGCCAGCAGCGGAGCGGGGGCTGGGGAGCTGTTTTTT	NA	TRBJ2-2	13	TRBV5-1	TRBD2
CASSDARGARGTEAFF	TGTGCCAGCAGCGACGCCCGGGGGGCGCGAGGGACTGAAGCTTTCTTT	NA	TRBJ1-1	16	TRBV7-8	NA
CSVKGQGIHGYTF	TGCAGCGTCAAGGGACAGGGGATACATGGCTACACCTTC	NA	TRBJ1-2	13	TRBV29-1	TRBD1
CAWTRTTGQAEAFF	TGTGCCTGGACCCGAACGACAGGGCAGGCTGAAGCTTTCTTT	NA	TRBJ1-1	14	TRBV30	TRBD1
CASSLVVAGANTGELFF	TGCGCCAGCAGCCTGGTGGTAGCGGGGGCGAACACCGGGGAGCTGTTTTTT	NA	TRBJ2-2	17	TRBV4-1	TRBD2
CASSQEGRELHEQYF	TGCGCCAGCAGCCAAGAGGGCCGCGAACTCCACGAGCAGTACTTC	NA	TRBJ2-7	15	TRBV4-1	NA
CASSQDQGQGWGYTF	TGCGCCAGCAGCCAAGATCAAGGGCAGGGCTGGGGCTACACCTTC	NA	TRBJ1-2	15	TRBV4-1	NA
CAISGGQGDNQPQHF	TGTGCCATCAGCGGGGGACAGGGGGATAATCAGCCCCAGCATTTT	few	TRBJ1-5	15	TRBV10-3	TRBD1
CASSPLTSVSGGELFF	TGTGCCAGCAGCCCCCTCACTAGCGTCTCTGGCGGGGAGCTGTTTTTT	NA	TRBJ2-2	16	TRBV3-1/TRBV3-2	TRBD2
CASSPAGTANTEAFF	TGCGCCAGCAGCCCCGCGGGGACGGCGAACACTGAAGCTTTCTTT	NA	TRBJ1-1	15	TRBV5-1	NA
CASSSFTGGTYEQYF	TGCGCCAGCAGTTCCTTTACGGGGGGTACCTACGAGCAGTACTTC	NA	TRBJ2-7	15	TRBV4-3	TRBD2
CASSLTGSYNEQFF	TGTGCCAGCAGCTTGACGGGGTCCTACAATGAGCAGTTCTTC	NA	TRBJ2-1	14	TRBV7-2	NA
CAWSRWGSFGNQPQHF	TGTGCCTGGAGCCGGTGGGGCTCCTTCGGCAATCAGCCCCAGCATTTT	NA	TRBJ1-5	16	TRBV30	NA
CASGGPEGTQYF	TGTGCTAGTGGTGGCCCGGAGGGTACGCAGTATTTT	NA	TRBJ2-3	12	TRBV12-5	NA